This T cell receptor beta chain was documented in a study of Graves' ophthalmopathy and Graves' hyperthyroidism. Overall study results and limits: Using 13 signatures, a model distinguished ophthalmopathy from stable hyperthyroidism, reaching about 85% sensitivity and 80% to 83% specificity.

Germline CDR1 MDHEN, CDR2 SYDVKM. With V trimmed by 8 bases and J by 2 bases, 12 bases remained unmatched. The CDR3 has 15 residues. RNA transcripts were the template, and TCR beta CDR3 regions were amplified from them. The workflow started with a first-round RT-PCR run with HTBI primers and then moved on to a second-round multiplex PCR. Using its own MiXCR run on the multiplex PCR reads, TCRdb lists one record per CDR3 protein. This sample yields about 180,000 distinct CDR3 sequences, of which 30% to 45% are seen a single time; 5.8% belongs to the top ten. This clonotype occurred many times. Its antigen is not known. What supplied the PBMCs was roughly 10 ml of fresh peripheral blood.

Sequencing input: peripheral blood. This receptor was taken from a woman in her thirties or forties with Graves' ophthalmopathy. This chain uses TRBV28 with TRBJ2-7; the match to TRBD1 covers 7 bases. This CDR3 reads CASQPRRQGAYEQYF. The CDR3 nucleotides read TGTGCCAGCCAACCACGGCGGCAGGGGGCCTACGAGCAGTACTTC.